The 27 T cell receptor beta chains listed next were all sequenced from one sample in a study of blood T cells in healthy people across ages. The use of a sample-barcoded 5' primer and a J-beta primer mix characterized a second PCR of roughly 7 to 11 cycles. Each CDR3 protein is one row after TCRdb ran MiXCR on the 5' RACE reads. The data contain hundreds of thousands of distinct CDR3 sequences, roughly 21% of them singletons. The sample was blood. Receptor source: a man between 65 and 85 years old in good health.

This clonotype came up a few times. This chain links TRBV25-1 with TRBJ2-1; 12 positions agree with TRBD2. Germline V gene data show CDR1 as MGHDK and CDR2 as SYGVNS. The CDR3 is 20 amino acids. V shed 5 bases and J 2 bases; nucleotides not matched to a gene: 16. The CDR3 region is CASSPDPLGLAGTTYNEQFF. The CDR3 coding sequence is TGTGCCAGCAGTCCCGATCCTCTGGGACTAGCGGGCACCACCTACAATGAGCAGTTCTTC.

The sample holds a few counts of this clonotype. V is TRBV7-9 and J is TRBJ2-5, with a possible D match to TRBD2 (5 bases). Matching the DNA end better, TRBJ2-7 makes the J call doubtful. Germline CDR1 and CDR2: SEHNR and FQNEAQ (reference sequence). The CDR3 spans 13 residues. The CDR3 DNA follows: TGTGCCAGCAGGCCCTATGGCGGGTACGAGCAGTACTTC. Translating gives CASRPYGGYEQYF.

Concerning this clonotype: Mismatch with germline at one junction end may stem from a read error. V and J are TRBV3-1 and TRBJ2-4; D remains ambiguous. This CDR3 has 15 amino acids. Germline V gene data show CDR1 as LGHDT and CDR2 as YNNKEL (reference sequence). The CDR3 DNA reads TGTGCCAGCAACCAAGTTCCGGACCTGAAAAACATTCAGTACTTC. Translated: CASNQVPDLKNIQYF.

CDR3: CASSVRSAYGYTF. The CDR3 DNA follows: TGTGCCAGCAGCGTACGCAGCGCGTATGGCTACACCTTC. The V and J genes are TRBV9 and TRBJ1-2; no firm D call. The CDR3 extends over 13 amino acids. V dropped 1 base and J dropped 5 bases, with 9 bases sitting between them. Per germline, CDR1 SGDLS and CDR2 YYNGEE.

The chain joins TRBV3-1 to TRBJ2-7; D may be TRBD1 (6 bases). The V end was cut by 0 bases, the J end by 6 bases, with 12 bases between. Germline values: CDR1 LGHDT, CDR2 YNNKEL (reference sequence). The CDR3 spans 14 residues. The CDR3 spells CASSQDSETGEQYF. The CDR3 DNA reads as TGTGCCAGCAGCCAAGATTCGGAGACAGGCGAGCAGTACTTC.

This clonotype was observed a few times. The V gene is TRBV4-1, the J gene TRBJ1-4, with a possible D match to TRBD1 (6 bases). The CDR3 spans 15 residues. Germline assignment: CDR1 MGHRA and CDR2 YSYEKL. The germline V and J ends were trimmed by 0 bases and 8 bases, with 13 bases remaining between them. As DNA, the CDR3 is TGCGCCAGCAGCCAAGAAGGGGGTAAGAGCGAAAAACTGTTTTTT. Encoded protein: CASSQEGGKSEKLFF.

This chain joins TRBV14 and TRBJ2-3; no reliable D call. The V end lost 1 base, the J end lost 2 bases, and 13 bases lay between the germline ends. The CDR3 has 16 residues. Germline assignment: CDR1 SGHDN and CDR2 FVKESK. CDR3 sequence: CASSQVGNFATDTQYF. DNA of the CDR3: TGTGCCAGCAGCCAAGTCGGTAACTTCGCCACAGATACGCAGTATTTT.

The rearrangement joins TRBV5-1 to TRBJ2-5; tentatively, D is TRBD1 (6 bases). In germline, CDR1 is SGHRS, CDR2 YFSETQ. The V gene lost 0 bases and the J gene lost 5 bases, with 11 bases spanning the gap. The CDR3 is 14 amino acids. The CDR3 DNA is TGCGCCAGCAGCTTGGCAGGGGCTACGGAGACCCAGTACTTC. This codes for CASSLAGATETQYF.

In its sample, this clonotype was seen a few times. The chain employs TRBV28 and TRBJ1-2, with D maybe TRBD1 (6 bases). V was clipped by 3 bases and J by 8 bases, with 10 bases between them. CDR3 size: 12 residues. The germline gives CDR1 MDHEN, CDR2 SYDVKM. In DNA, the CDR3 is TGTGCCAGCAGTTTCCGGGGGGCAGGCTACACCTTC. Protein: CASSFRGAGYTF.

The table lists this clonotype with a few counts. This chain uses TRBV9 with TRBJ2-1, with D perhaps assigned TRBD1 or TRBD2 (6 bases each). Per germline, CDR1 SGDLS and CDR2 YYNGEE. The CDR3 totals 15 residues. Trimming removed 0 bases at V and 7 bases at J, with 14 bases between. The CDR3 nucleotides read TGTGCCAGCAGCGTAGAGGGTCAAGGGGGGAATGAGCAGTTCTTC. This translates into CASSVEGQGGNEQFF.

V and J are TRBV4-3 and TRBJ2-2, with 11 bases identical to TRBD1. The CDR3 has 18 residues. V shed 4 bases, J shed 1 base, and the junction held 8 bases outside the gene matches. The germline V gene encodes CDR1 LGHNA and CDR2 YSLEER. Written as DNA, the CDR3 is TGCGCCAGCAGCCCCGGGACAGGGGGGATTTTGAACACCGGGGAGCTGTTTTTT. Translation: CASSPGTGGILNTGELFF.

This clonotype was detected many times. The chain joins TRBV24-1 to TRBJ1-2, with D possibly matching TRBD1 (6 bases). Germline CDR1 reads KGHDR; CDR2 reads SFDVKD. V was trimmed by 6 bases and J by 1 base, leaving 11 bases between them. This CDR3 contains 14 residues. CDR3 sequence: CATSPRQVNYGYTF. The CDR3 DNA is TGTGCCACCAGTCCGAGACAGGTTAACTATGGCTACACCTTC.

This clonotype was seen more than once but under ten times. The genes are TRBV7-9 and TRBJ1-4, with no clear D. The CDR3 contains 14 residues. Trimming removed 7 bases at V and 8 bases at J, with 17 bases between. CDR1 is SEHNR and CDR2 is FQNEAQ in the germline V gene (reference sequence). The DNA of the CDR3 is TGTGCCAGCACCGCGGGAGCGGGAGACGAAAAACTGTTTTTT. Amino acid sequence: CASTAGAGDEKLFF.

This clonotype was seen more than once but under ten times. This chain joins TRBV7-9 and TRBJ2-3; D is uncertain. Trimming left V 4 bases short and J 4 bases short, with 15 bases between. Per the germline V gene, CDR1 is SEHNR and CDR2 is FQNEAQ (reference sequence). The CDR3 totals 15 residues. The CDR3 here is CASSSRGLGADTQYF. In DNA, the CDR3 is TGTGCCAGCAGCTCCCGCGGCCTTGGGGCAGATACGCAGTATTTT.

The chain carries TRBV20-1 and TRBJ2-6, with 8 bases aligning to TRBD1. The length of the CDR3 is 17 residues. Germline assignment: CDR1 DFQATT and CDR2 SNEGSKA (reference sequence). Trimming removed 2 bases from V and 1 base from J; junction bases left unmatched: 7. CDR3 sequence (DNA): TGCAGTGCTAGAATCGGACAGGGCGGATCTGGGGCCAACGTCCTGACTTTC. Translated: CSARIGQGGSGANVLTF.

The J gene is TRBJ2-5, the V gene TRBV29-1, with D possibly being TRBD2 (6 bases). The J call is in doubt because the DNA end fits TRBJ2-7 better. The CDR3 extends over 13 amino acids. Per germline, CDR1 SQVTM and CDR2 ANQGSEA. In DNA, the CDR3 is TGCAGCGTGGGGGTCGCGGGGCGATACGAGCAGTACTTC. Protein sequence: CSVGVAGRYEQYF.

Details on this clonotype: A much larger clone lies a single base off, so this may be a read error. The chain joins TRBV12-3 or TRBV12-4 to TRBJ2-3; 7 bases match TRBD2. The CDR3 sequence is 14 residues long. V lost 6 bases and J lost 4; bases outside the gene matches: 7. CDR3 sequence (DNA): TGTGCCAGCAGCCCGGGACTACCCGCAGATACGCAGTATTTT. This sequence encodes CASSPGLPADTQYF.

This clonotype was observed a few times. The genes are TRBV2 and TRBJ2-2; maybe TRBD1 (5 bases). V was clipped by 6 bases and J by 9 bases, with 17 bases between them. This CDR3 contains 14 residues. Germline CDR1 SNHLY, CDR2 FYNNEI. This CDR3 reads CASSPLQVRRELFF. As DNA, the CDR3 is TGTGCCAGCAGCCCTCTACAGGTCCGCCGGGAGCTGTTTTTT.

This clonotype has only a few counts. The chain recombines TRBV6-2 or TRBV6-3 with TRBJ2-3; possibly TRBD1 for D (6 bases). The CDR3 loop spans 16 amino acids. Trimming cost V 10 bases and J 2 bases, with 22 bases left between them. The germline V gene has CDR1 MNHEY and CDR2 SVGEGT. CDR3 DNA sequence: TGTGCCACCATTCCCGGGACACCGGAGCTCACAGATACGCAGTATTTT. Encoded protein: CATIPGTPELTDTQYF.

This clonotype was found a few times. V gene TRBV18 combines with J gene TRBJ1-5, with a tentative D call TRBD1 (5 bases). This CDR3 comprises 14 residues. The V gene's germline CDR1 is KGHSH and CDR2 LQKENI. Trimming removed 4 bases at V and 5 bases at J, with 12 bases between. CDR3 DNA sequence: TGTGCCAGCTCACGAGGGGACGGCGATCAGCCCCAGCATTTT. Amino acid sequence: CASSRGDGDQPQHF.

The chain joins TRBV5-4 to TRBJ2-5, with 11 bases that match TRBD2. CDR1 SGHNT and CDR2 YYREEE come from the germline V gene (reference sequence). The CDR3 covers 17 residues. Trimming cost V 4 bases and J 5 bases; bases outside gene matches: 13. CDR3 amino acids: CASSPQTSGASMETQYF. In DNA, the CDR3 is TGTGCCAGCAGCCCGCAGACTAGCGGGGCATCGATGGAGACCCAGTACTTC.

This clonotype was counted only a few times. The V call is TRBV27, the J call TRBJ1-2; 9 bases are shared with TRBD1. The germline gives CDR1 MNHEY, CDR2 SMNVEV (reference sequence). The V segment lost 6 bases and the J segment 8 bases; nucleotides outside the gene matches: 10. The CDR3 is 14 residues long. The CDR3 loop reads CASSTGTGKFGYTF. The CDR3 DNA is TGTGCCAGCAGCACCGGGACAGGGAAGTTCGGCTACACCTTC.

This clonotype was counted a few times. The rearrangement joins TRBV28 to TRBJ2-4; TRBD1 matches 11 bases. Germline V gene sequence: CDR1 MDHEN, CDR2 SYDVKM. This CDR3 spans 16 amino acids. V lost 5 bases, J lost 8 bases, and 11 bases stayed unmatched. CDR3 DNA sequence: TGTGCCAGCAGTGGACCAAGGACAGGGGGCGGATACATTCAGTACTTC. Its translation: CASSGPRTGGGYIQYF.

The sample holds a few counts of this clonotype. Germline and junction disagree at one end, which may indicate a read error. CDR3 bases: TGTGCCCGCAGTTACAGTGGGAACGGGGGTAACATTCAGTACTTC. The encoded protein is CARSYSGNGGNIQYF. This sequence joins TRBV6-2 or TRBV6-3 and TRBJ2-4; the D gene is possibly TRBD2 (6 bases). Germline V gene sequence: CDR1 MNHEY, CDR2 SVGEGT. The CDR3 length is 15 residues.

This clonotype has a handful of counts. The chain is built from TRBV20-1 and TRBJ2-5; D is uncertain. The ends were cut back, 5 bases at V and 5 bases at J, with 18 bases in the middle. Per the germline V gene, CDR1 is DFQATT and CDR2 is SNEGSKA (reference sequence). The length of the CDR3 is 14 residues. CDR3 sequence reads: CSASPVGVSETQYF. In DNA form, the CDR3 reads TGCAGTGCTTCCCCTGTTGGGGTTTCGGAGACCCAGTACTTC.

The CDR3: CASSPREGTGELFF. The CDR3, as DNA: TGCGCCAGCTCGCCGCGGGAGGGGACCGGGGAGCTGTTTTTT. The chain carries TRBV5-1 and TRBJ2-2; TRBD2 agrees at 9 bases. With 7 bases clipped from V and 5 bases from J, the junction kept 6 bases outside the gene matches. Germline V gene sequence: CDR1 SGHRS, CDR2 YFSETQ. The CDR3 consists of 14 residues.

This rearrangement joins TRBV3-1 to TRBJ2-7; 13 bases line up with TRBD2. CDR3 size: 17 residues. The V and J ends lost 2 bases and 6 bases, in that order; junction bases with no gene match: 10. Germline loops: CDR1 LGHDT, CDR2 YNNKEL (reference sequence). CDR3 amino acids: CASSQPSTSGRGSEQYF. DNA for the CDR3: TGTGCCAGCAGCCAACCTAGCACTAGCGGGAGGGGCAGCGAGCAGTACTTC.